These 18 T cell receptor beta chains share one sample of origin, sequenced in a study of T cell responses to AZD1222 COVID-19 vaccine. Method: immunoSEQ multiplex PCR; TCRdb's copy keeps in-frame clones and lacks some. The table lists around 44,000 clones, 80% to 90% of them singletons. Sequencing was performed on peripheral blood, taken 28 days after the second AZD1222 dose. The receptors were gathered from an adult who received the AZD1222 COVID-19 vaccine.

The chain uses TRBV3-1 (or the pseudogene TRBV3-2) and TRBJ2-7, with a weak D call TRBD2 (6 bases). Germline CDR1 is LGHDT and CDR2 is YNNKEL (reference sequence). The CDR3 extends over 12 amino acids. Trimming cost V 3 bases and J 3 bases, with 6 bases left between them. Written as DNA, the CDR3 is TGTGCCAGCAGCCAGGGGGGCTACGAGCAGTACTTC. Encoded protein: CASSQGGYEQYF.

The chain employs TRBV28 and TRBJ2-1, with 15 positions matching TRBD2. The V segment lost 3 bases and the J segment 0 bases; nucleotides outside the gene matches: 9. Germline CDR1 and CDR2: MDHEN and SYDVKM. CDR3 length: 20 residues. The CDR3 protein is CASSFPPGLAGGPSYNEQFF. The CDR3 region has the DNA TGTGCCAGCAGTTTCCCTCCGGGACTAGCGGGAGGCCCCTCCTACAATGAGCAGTTCTTC.

This chain uses TRBV18 with TRBJ1-5; D gene uncertain. V lost 8 bases, J lost 0 bases, and 14 bases lay in between. The germline CDR1 and CDR2 sequences are KGHSH and LQKENI. The CDR3 consists of 15 residues. The CDR3, as DNA: TGTGCCAGCCAACCGCGGCAGTATAGCAATCAGCCCCAGCATTTT. It specifies CASQPRQYSNQPQHF.

The J gene is TRBJ1-2, the V gene TRBV7-2, with a tentative D call TRBD1 (5 bases). V lost 6 bases to trimming and J lost 3 bases, with 17 bases between them. CDR1 and CDR2 (germline): SGHTA, FQGNSA. CDR3 length equals 15 residues. The CDR3 DNA is TGTGCCAGCAGTCCACCGGGGGTCACAGACTATGGCTACACCTTC. The encoded protein is CASSPPGVTDYGYTF. The whole variable domain, filled in from reference TRBV7-2 and TRBJ1-2, reads GAGVSQSPSNKVTEKGKDVELRCDPISGHTALYWYRQSLGQGLEFLIYFQGNSAPDKSGLPSDRFSAERTGGSVSTLTIQRTQQEDSAVYLCASSPPGVTDYGYTFGSGTRLTVV.

The V and J genes are TRBV30 and TRBJ2-3; D is unresolved. The V gene lost 0 bases and the J gene lost 9 bases, with 10 bases spanning the gap. Germline V gene data show CDR1 as GTSNPN and CDR2 as SVGIG (reference sequence). CDR3 size: 12 residues. In nucleotides, the CDR3 is TGTGCCTGGAGTGTTCGGGCTGCAACGCAGTATTTT. This sequence encodes CAWSVRAATQYF. Full variable domain (outside the CDR3, taken from reference TRBV30 and TRBJ2-3): SQTIHQWPATLVQPVGSPLSLECTVEGTSNPNLYWYRQAAGRGLQLLFYSVGIGQISSEVPQNLSASRPQDRQFILSSKKLLLSDSGFYLCAWSVRAATQYFGPGTRLTVL.

This chain joins TRBV28 and TRBJ2-4; the D is unclear. CDR1 is MDHEN and CDR2 is SYDVKM in the germline V gene. This CDR3 is built from 17 residues. The V end lost 5 bases, the J end lost 1 base, and 18 bases lay between the germline ends. CDR3 nucleotide sequence: TGTGCCAGCAGTCCGTCCCCGTTCAATCGGGCCAAAAACATTCAGTACTTC. It is translated as CASSPSPFNRAKNIQYF.

The chain has TRBV11-2 and TRBJ2-3; 12 bases are shared with TRBD2. Germline V gives CDR1 SGHAT, CDR2 FQNNGV. The length of the CDR3 is 16 residues. Trimming took 5 bases from V and 2 from J; bases not matched to a gene: 5. This chain's CDR3 is CASSQTSGSLTDTQYF. CDR3 nucleotides: TGTGCCAGCAGCCAGACTAGCGGGAGTCTCACAGATACGCAGTATTTT.

V usage is TRBV11-3 and J usage is TRBJ2-1; 7 bases map to TRBD1. This CDR3 has 15 residues. The V gene end was trimmed by 4 bases and the J gene end by 5 bases; junction bases not matched to a gene: 8. The germline CDR1 and CDR2 sequences are SGHNT and YENEEA. The chain's CDR3 is CASSSRGTVDNEQFF. CDR3 in DNA: TGTGCCAGCAGCTCCCGAGGGACAGTAGACAATGAGCAGTTCTTC. Based on the CDR3 plus reference TRBV11-3 and TRBJ2-1, the full variable domain is EAGVVQSPRYKIIEKKQPVAFWCNPISGHNTLYWYLQNLGQGPELLIRYENEEAVDDSQLPKDRFSAERLKGVDSTLKIQPAELGDSAVYLCASSSRGTVDNEQFFGPGTRLTVL.

The chain recombines TRBV7-2 with TRBJ1-1; D is possibly TRBD1 (5 bases). This CDR3 has 14 amino acids. Trimming shortened V by 3 bases and J by 7 bases, and 15 bases separated the two germline ends. Germline CDR1 is SGHTA and CDR2 is FQGNSA. This chain's CDR3 is CASSFVGESIEAFF. The CDR3 DNA is TGTGCCAGCAGCTTTGTGGGGGAATCTATTGAAGCTTTCTTT.

This clone was seen a few times. V and J are TRBV27 and TRBJ1-1; no firm D call. The CDR3 has 15 residues. Per germline, CDR1 MNHEY and CDR2 SMNVEV (reference sequence). Trimming pared 4 bases from V and 1 base from J, leaving 13 bases between. Here the CDR3 reads CASSSTPAANTEAFF. As DNA, the CDR3 is TGTGCCAGCAGTTCCACCCCCGCTGCGAACACTGAAGCTTTCTTT.

The chain employs TRBV19 and TRBJ1-4; 11 bases line up with TRBD1. This CDR3 has 14 amino acids. The V gene's germline CDR1 is LNHDA and CDR2 SQIVND (reference sequence). The V and J ends lost 7 bases and 6 bases, in that order; junction bases with no gene match: 4. The CDR3: CASNRGQGDEKLFF. As DNA, the CDR3 is TGTGCCAGTAATAGGGGACAGGGGGATGAAAAACTGTTTTTT. The full variable domain, with the rest looked up from reference TRBV19 and TRBJ1-4, is DGGITQSPKYLFRKEGQNVTLSCEQNLNHDAMYWYRQDPGQGLRLIYYSQIVNDFQKGDIAEGYSVSREKKESFPLTVTSAQKNPTAFYLCASNRGQGDEKLFFGSGTQLSVL.

The CDR3 nucleotides are TGTGCCAGCACCACTAGCGGGAGTTTCAACGAGCAGTACTTC. This encodes CASTTSGSFNEQYF. The chain combines TRBV27 with TRBJ2-7; TRBD2 matches 11 bases. The V segment lost 7 bases and the J segment 5 bases; nucleotides outside the gene matches: 7. The CDR3 sequence is 14 residues long. CDR1 is MNHEY, CDR2 SMNVEV, per germline (reference sequence).

This chain links TRBV4-3 with TRBJ2-1; D gene unclear. Germline V gene lookup returns CDR1 LGHNA and CDR2 YSLEER. This CDR3 is built from 15 residues. V lost 1 base to trimming and J lost 0 bases, with 7 bases between them. The CDR3 protein is CASSQGGSSYNEQFF. CDR3 coding DNA: TGCGCCAGCAGCCAAGGCGGAAGCTCCTACAATGAGCAGTTCTTC.

This clone was picked up a small number of times. The chain combines TRBV24-1 with TRBJ2-3; D may correspond to TRBD1 or TRBD2 (6 bases each). In germline, CDR1 is KGHDR, CDR2 SFDVKD. The CDR3 extends over 14 amino acids. V gave up 4 bases and J gave up 11 bases, with 18 bases separating them. CDR3 sequence (DNA): TGTGCCACCAGTGACCCCAATCCGGGGGCAGGGCAGTATTTT. Its translation: CATSDPNPGAGQYF.

The rearrangement joins TRBV24-1 to TRBJ2-5; D may be TRBD1 (6 bases). This CDR3 contains 14 residues. V gave up 4 bases and J gave up 2 bases, with 10 bases separating them. The germline CDR1 and CDR2 sequences are KGHDR and SFDVKD. CDR3 sequence: CATSDHQGQETQYF. In DNA form, the CDR3 reads TGTGCCACCAGTGACCATCAGGGGCAAGAGACCCAGTACTTC.

The chain employs TRBV24-1 and TRBJ1-5, with a tentative D call TRBD1 (6 bases). The length of the CDR3 is 15 residues. CDR1 is KGHDR and CDR2 is SFDVKD in the germline V gene. Trimming pared 4 bases from V and 3 bases from J, leaving 12 bases between. The CDR3 sequence: CATSEATGLNQPQHF. The CDR3 DNA follows: TGTGCCACCAGTGAGGCAACAGGGCTCAATCAGCCCCAGCATTTT.

The chain is built from TRBV3-1 (or the pseudogene TRBV3-2) and TRBJ2-1; D unresolved. The V end lost 6 bases, the J end lost 0 bases, and 3 bases lay between the germline ends. The CDR3 sequence is 12 residues long. In germline, CDR1 is LGHDT, CDR2 YNNKEL (reference sequence). The CDR3 protein is CASRRSYNEQFF. CDR3 coding DNA: TGTGCCAGCAGACGCTCCTACAATGAGCAGTTCTTC.

The CDR3 spells CASSLDFSVNDQPQHF. CDR3 nucleotide sequence: TGTGCCAGCAGTTTAGATTTTAGTGTCAATGATCAGCCCCAGCATTTT. The rearrangement joins TRBV28 to TRBJ1-5, with no clear D. The CDR3 loop spans 16 amino acids. The germline gives CDR1 MDHEN, CDR2 SYDVKM. V was pared by 2 bases and J by 5 bases, with 16 bases between.